A single sample is the source of the 22 T cell receptor beta chains below, sequenced in a study of control samples from healthy donors and cancer patients. This table comes from immunoSEQ multiplex PCR, and its TCRdb copy is limited to in-frame clones, with some not included. The table lists tens of thousands of clones, roughly nine tenths of them singletons. The sequenced sample consisted of PBMCs. These receptors all come from a man between 60 and 75 years old with colorectal cancer.

A remark on this clone: Because the CDR3 is missing its conserved closing phenylalanine or tryptophan, this is likely a read error. The gene calls are TRBV30 and TRBJ1-2, with D possibly matching TRBD1 (5 bases). Germline V lookup: CDR1 GTSNPN, CDR2 SVGIG (reference sequence). This CDR3 has 16 amino acids. Trimming stripped 2 bases from V and 7 bases from J, with 23 bases between. The DNA for the CDR3 is TGTGCCTGGAGTCACATAGGGGCCCCTTCTCCCCCTGGCTACACCCTC. Translated, it gives CAWSHIGAPSPPGYTL.

V and J are TRBV18 and TRBJ2-1; 9 nucleotides line up with TRBD2. V lost 0 bases to trimming and J lost 10 bases; unmatched junction nucleotides: 10. CDR3 size: 16 residues. CDR1 is KGHSH and CDR2 is LQKENI in the germline V gene. CDR3 residues: CASSPPESGGRREQFF. Here the CDR3 DNA reads TGTGCCAGCTCACCACCGGAAAGCGGGGGGCGCCGAGAGCAGTTCTTC.

The chain combines TRBV5-6 with TRBJ1-6; D is unclear. With 1 base removed from V and 5 bases from J, the gap between germline ends came to 7 bases. The CDR3 runs 14 residues. Germline values: CDR1 SGHDT, CDR2 YYEEEE. The CDR3 loop is CASSLTANNSPLHF. CDR3 DNA sequence: TGTGCCAGCAGCTTGACGGCGAATAATTCACCCCTCCACTTT.

This chain connects TRBV29-1 to TRBJ1-4, with D possibly TRBD1 on 5 matching bases. Germline CDR1 and CDR2: SQVTM and ANQGSEA. This CDR3 contains 13 residues. The V end was cut by 1 base, the J end by 4 bases, with 7 bases between. CDR3: CSVEGGSNEKLFF. DNA for the CDR3: TGCAGCGTTGAAGGGGGCAGTAATGAAAAACTGTTTTTT.

The chain uses TRBV5-1 and TRBJ2-1; TRBD1 is a possible D gene (5 bases). Per germline, CDR1 SGHRS and CDR2 YFSETQ. Trimming took 6 bases from V and 1 from J, leaving 5 bases between them. This CDR3 comprises 12 residues. In DNA, the CDR3 is TGCGCCAGCACAGGGTCCTACAATGAGCAGTTCTTC. Encoded protein: CASTGSYNEQFF.

V and J are TRBV7-8 and TRBJ2-1, with 9 bases aligning to TRBD1. Per the germline V gene, CDR1 is SGHVS and CDR2 is FQNEAQ. This CDR3 is 14 amino acids long. Trimming removed 5 bases from V and 10 bases from J; junction bases left unmatched: 9. As DNA, the CDR3 is TGTGCCAGCAGCGGCCCGACAGGGGGGGTCGAGCAGTTCTTC. Translation gives CASSGPTGGVEQFF.

DNA for the CDR3: TGTGCCAGCAGCTTGGTTATGGGGGACTCCTACGAGCAGTACTTC. Translation gives CASSLVMGDSYEQYF. The J gene is TRBJ2-7, the V gene TRBV5-5; D possibly matches TRBD1 or TRBD2 (5 bases each). The V end was cut by 0 bases, the J end by 0 bases, with 10 bases between. The CDR3 runs 15 residues. CDR1 is SGHKS, CDR2 YYEKEE, per germline (reference sequence).

This chain links TRBV6-6 with TRBJ2-5, with D tentatively TRBD1 or TRBD2 (5 bases each). Trimming removed 5 bases at V and 1 base at J, with 11 bases between. The germline V gene encodes CDR1 MNHNY and CDR2 SVGAGI (reference sequence). The CDR3 loop spans 14 amino acids. The CDR3 DNA reads TGTGCCAGCAGTCACGGGACGGCCCAAGAGACCCAGTACTTC. It codes for CASSHGTAQETQYF.

V and J are TRBV6-5 and TRBJ1-2; 7 bases line up with TRBD1. Looked up from germline, CDR1 is MNHEY and CDR2 is SVGAGI. V lost 5 bases and J lost 6; bases outside the gene matches: 6. The CDR3 consists of 13 residues. CDR3 DNA sequence: TGTGCCAGCAGTCACCCGCAGGGGGATGGCTACACCTTC. Amino acid sequence: CASSHPQGDGYTF.

This chain uses TRBV29-1 with TRBJ2-1; tentatively, D is TRBD2 (6 bases). Germline assignment: CDR1 SQVTM and CDR2 ANQGSEA. The CDR3 has 11 residues. Trimming stripped 3 bases from V and 8 bases from J, with 8 bases between. The CDR3 sequence: CSVERGYEQFF. CDR3 nucleotides: TGCAGCGTTGAGCGGGGCTATGAGCAGTTCTTC.

The chain combines TRBV3-1 (or the pseudogene TRBV3-2) with TRBJ2-5, with a weak D call TRBD2 (6 bases). Trimming pared 4 bases from V and 3 bases from J, leaving 9 bases between. The CDR3 runs 13 residues. From germline, CDR1 is LGHDT and CDR2 YNNKEL (reference sequence). CDR3 protein: CASSPPGEETQYF. CDR3 bases: TGTGCCAGCAGCCCTCCGGGAGAAGAGACCCAGTACTTC.

The chain is built from TRBV2 and TRBJ1-5, with a weak D call TRBD1 (6 bases). Germline CDR1 reads SNHLY; CDR2 reads FYNNEI. Trimming shortened V by 5 bases and J by 6 bases, and 14 bases separated the two germline ends. The CDR3 runs to 14 residues. This CDR3 is CASSYQGLSQPQHF. CDR3 DNA sequence: TGTGCCAGCAGTTACCAGGGGCTGAGTCAGCCCCAGCATTTT.

The V and J genes are TRBV30 and TRBJ1-3, with D possibly matching TRBD1 (6 bases). The CDR3 length is 14 residues. CDR1 and CDR2 from the germline V gene are GTSNPN and SVGIG (reference sequence). V lost 6 bases, J lost 9 bases, and 21 bases lay in between. As DNA, the CDR3 is TGTGCCTGCCCCGGGGGCCTTTCAGGCAGCACCATATATTTT. This codes for CACPGGLSGSTIYF. Complete variable domain (other parts from reference TRBV30 and TRBJ1-3): SQTIHQWPATLVQPVGSPLSLECTVEGTSNPNLYWYRQAAGRGLQLLFYSVGIGQISSEVPQNLSASRPQDRQFILSSKKLLLSDSGFYLCACPGGLSGSTIYFGEGSWLTVV.

By frequency in the sample, this clone is medium-sized. The chain is built from TRBV6-1 and TRBJ1-2, with D perhaps matching TRBD1 (5 bases). The V end was cut by 1 base, the J end by 7 bases, with 10 bases between. This CDR3 has 13 residues. Germline CDR1 MNHNS, CDR2 SASEGT. Written as DNA, the CDR3 is TGTGCCAGCAGTGAAGACAAGGGGCTTGGCTACACCTTC. Protein product: CASSEDKGLGYTF.

The rearrangement uses TRBV5-1 and TRBJ1-1; 8 positions match TRBD1. The CDR3 covers 15 residues. The germline V gene has CDR1 SGHRS and CDR2 YFSETQ. The ends lost 2 bases at V and 5 bases at J; junction bases unmatched: 8. CDR3 nucleotide sequence: TGCGCCAGCAGCTTCGGACAGGGATCGAGTACTGAAGCTTTCTTT. This encodes CASSFGQGSSTEAFF.

The chain carries TRBV28 and TRBJ1-2; the match to TRBD1 covers 8 bases. The CDR3 covers 16 residues. V gave up 6 bases and J gave up 0 bases; unmatched junction bases: 9. Germline values: CDR1 MDHEN, CDR2 SYDVKM. CDR3 in DNA: TGTGCCAGCAGCTCTATTAGGACAGGGCCTAACTATGGCTACACCTTC. It is translated as CASSSIRTGPNYGYTF.

This chain links TRBV6-6 with TRBJ1-4; D gene ambiguous. Germline V gene sequence: CDR1 MNHNY, CDR2 SVGAGI (reference sequence). V lost 0 bases, J lost 8 bases, and 10 bases lay in between. There are 14 residues in the CDR3. CDR3 sequence reads: CASSYSGKGEKLFF. In DNA form, the CDR3 reads TGTGCCAGCAGTTACTCTGGGAAAGGCGAAAAACTGTTTTTT.

CDR3 loop: CASSPIAGVTGELFF. The CDR3 DNA reads TGTGCCAGCTCACCAATTGCGGGAGTCACCGGGGAGCTGTTTTTT. The rearrangement uses TRBV18 and TRBJ2-2; 7 positions agree with TRBD2. The trim removed 2 bases at V and 4 bases at J, leaving 4 bases unmatched. Germline-derived CDR1 and CDR2 are KGHSH and LQKENI. The CDR3 extends over 15 amino acids.

Concerning this clone itself: Germline is not matched at one junction end, which may reflect a read error. This chain uses TRBV3-1 (or the pseudogene TRBV3-2) with TRBJ2-7; 11 nucleotides match TRBD1. This CDR3 is 14 amino acids long. Germline lookup yields CDR1 LGHDT and CDR2 YNNKEL (reference sequence). As DNA, the CDR3 is TGTGCCAGCAGCCAAGCTGGACAGGGGGCCGTACCTCACTTC. This gives the protein CASSQAGQGAVPHF.

The chain joins TRBV6-1 to TRBJ2-4, with D uncertain. Trimming stripped 2 bases from V and 0 bases from J, with 17 bases between. This CDR3 spans 18 amino acids. Germline lookup yields CDR1 MNHNS and CDR2 SASEGT. The CDR3 DNA reads as TGTGCCAGCAGTGAATTCGGCTACCCGCGACTAGCCAAAAACATTCAGTACTTC. Protein: CASSEFGYPRLAKNIQYF.

The chain couples TRBV5-1 to TRBJ2-7; TRBD1 might be the D (5 bases). Germline lookup yields CDR1 SGHRS and CDR2 YFSETQ. Trimming removed 1 base from V and 4 bases from J, with 12 bases in between. The CDR3 consists of 14 residues. This CDR3 reads CASSLQQGLYEQYF. The CDR3 coding sequence is TGCGCCAGCAGCTTGCAGCAGGGTTTATACGAGCAGTACTTC.

This chain links TRBV11-2 with TRBJ2-1, with a tentative D call TRBD2 (5 bases). The CDR3 is 14 residues long. Germline CDR1 reads SGHAT; CDR2 reads FQNNGV. The V gene lost 5 bases and the J gene lost 3 bases, with 11 bases spanning the gap. DNA of the CDR3: TGTGCCAGCAGCCTAACCCGGGACTACAATGAGCAGTTCTTC. Translation gives CASSLTRDYNEQFF.